This T cell receptor beta chain was captured in a study of T-cell memory formation after mild COVID-19 (dated by TCRdb to the early 2020s). With regard to the full study: TCR sequence clusters from the two donors were found to be largely donor specific. Longitudinal TCRalpha and TCRbeta repertoire sequencing tracked T-cell clones expanding and contracting after mild COVID-19 in two donors. The cohort comprised two young, previously healthy adult volunteers, one female and one male. On the study overall, not on this receptor specifically: Contracting CD4+ clones appeared mostly in the CM and EM memory subsets, whereas CD8+ clones were enriched in EMRA. Only a couple of mild cases were covered in the study, and larger cohorts including severe cases with pre-infection samples were considered necessary. Some responding clones were found in pre-infection memory, which suggests that pre-existing cross-reactive memory T cells took part in the SARS-CoV-2 response. Clones contracting from day 15 to 85 had balanced CD4/CD8 phenotypes, while a second wave expanding from day 15 to 37 was biased towards CD4+. Whether the second-wave clones peaking on day 37 were SARS-CoV-2 specific was not confirmed.

After removal of 9 bases from V and 7 bases from J, the junction retains 14 bases not matched to a gene. For CDR1 and CDR2, the germline V gene lists SGHRS and YFSETQ. The CDR3 has 15 amino acids, counting the end cysteine and phenylalanine. Here the CDR3 DNA is all that survives: 45 bases in frame from base 1. Sequencing relied on an Illumina NovaSeq 6000. TCRalpha and TCRbeta cDNA libraries were constructed by 5'RACE with constant-segment primers, with sample barcodes and unique molecular identifiers being introduced. Trizol reagent was used to extract RNA from every sample. Library amplification was performed in two PCR steps, and a second sample barcode and Illumina TruSeq adapters were introduced in the second step. The libraries were sequenced on an Illumina NovaSeq using 2 x 150 bp paired-end reads. The authors' pipeline ran thus. Demultiplexing of reads and collapsing into UMI-guided consensus sequences were performed with migec v1.2.7. Using mixcr v2.1.11, UMI consensuses were aligned to TRA and TRB V and J templates and then assembled into clonotypes. A clonotype was counted as expanded or contracted only if both edgeR and NoisET called the change significant, with noise models trained on biological replicates. For edgeR calls, the cutoffs were a false discovery rate-adjusted p below 0.01 and a log2 fold-change threshold of 1. As an exploratory analysis of dynamics, max-normalized trajectories of the 1000 most abundant clonotypes were examined with PCA combined with hierarchical clustering. Each responding clone was given a CD4 or CD8 phenotype based on the CD4+ and CD8+ repertoires, which had been sequenced separately. The public reads were reanalyzed by TCRdb: fastp trimming at Q25, MiXCR alignment, in-frame beta chains only. Entries that share a CDR3 protein sequence are merged under the most common genes and DNA. TCRdb, not the authors, supplied the V and J calls. The sample table shows hundreds of thousands of distinct CDR3 sequences, and less than 25% are seen once. Clones ranked in the top ten supply roughly 8.1% of the sample.

A remark on this clonotype: Its antigen is currently not known. No base qualities exist here, and no much larger clone lies one base off it.

Ficoll-Paque density gradient centrifugation was the method used to isolate PBMCs. The V and J genes are TRBV5-1 and TRBJ2-1; TRBD2 fits 9 bases in the junction. The source is an adult woman who had mild COVID-19 (a few samples of this study predate the infection). The sample titles of this study are shuffled in the database, so cell type and time point are left out; the donor was told from shared clones. Sequencing used PBMCs or a T cell subset sorted from them (not recorded which). This receptor has the CDR3 CATSDLAGSFNEQFF. At the DNA level, the sequence is TGCGCCACCTCGGATCTAGCGGGATCCTTTAATGAGCAGTTCTTC.